This T cell receptor beta chain was documented in a study of cytomegalovirus exposure and HLA in healthy donors. Study-level information: About 82 million unique TCRs from HLA-typed donors were held in an early release of data. General study points: The study recorded some 160 TCR beta chains that were cytomegalovirus-associated. What a later analysis reportedly showed was that an Asian-associated ancestry cluster had fewer N-insertions than the roughly 720-donor mean. Sequencing depth roughly uniform across donors was assumed in presence/absence analyses.

It was with 60 Vbeta and 13 Jbeta primers that the PCR ran. Produced via immunoSEQ multiplex PCR; TCRdb's table is partial and in-frame only. Of more than 70,000 clones listed, around three quarters are singletons. As concerns this clone: The antigen remains undetermined.

CDR1 SGHRS and CDR2 YFSETQ come from the germline V gene. The CDR3 sequence is 14 residues long. V lost 2 bases, J lost 2 bases, and 9 bases lay in between. The TCR comes from a man aged 25-45 years in good health and CMV-seropositive. Sequenced sample: PBMCs. The chain links TRBV5-1 to TRBJ2-3, with D possibly being TRBD1 (5 bases). The CDR3, as DNA: TGCGCCAGCAGCTTCGACAGTAACACAGATACGCAGTATTTT. Translated: CASSFDSNTDTQYF.